A selection of T cell receptor beta chains follows, all from one sample in a study of shared clonotypes between healthy human individuals. The table came from immunoSEQ multiplex PCR; TCRdb's copy has only in-frame clones and leaves some out. Of some 2,400,000 clones listed, approximately 95% were seen once; the top ten hold roughly 0.13%. The sequenced material came from naive CD4+ T cells sorted from blood. The receptor source for this set is a man in his late teens or twenties in good health. Each CDR3 is given without its conserved first and last residue. D genes are given only for firm matches.

v_gene	d_gene	j_gene	CDR3aa
TRBV19	TRBD1	TRBJ1-5	ASSDRGRGNQPQH
TRBV7-9	TRBD2	TRBJ2-1	ASSLTGGYNEQF
TRBV5-1	.	TRBJ1-2	ASSDGQISNYGYT
TRBV4-1	.	TRBJ2-7	ASSQEPVSYEQY
TRBV6-5	.	TRBJ2-2	ASRVTGSNTGELF
TRBV7-8	TRBD2	TRBJ2-7	ASSLFGVGLAGYEQY
TRBV9	TRBD1	TRBJ2-5	ASSVGTGQETQY
TRBV11-3	TRBD2	TRBJ2-3	ASSSGLAGAGWDTQY
TRBV5-8	.	TRBJ2-3	ASSFARGPSTDTQY
TRBV7-9	.	TRBJ2-2	ASRGSEHPGELF
TRBV5-1	.	TRBJ1-4	ASSLQGYEKLF
TRBV2	.	TRBJ2-5	ASSYDLAQY
TRBV5-1	TRBD2	TRBJ2-5	ASSLASGGSETQY
TRBV5-1	.	TRBJ2-3	ASSLVLTGSLDTQY
TRBV30	TRBD1	TRBJ1-6	AWATGGNSPLH
TRBV19	.	TRBJ2-3	ASSKLDTQY
TRBV19	.	TRBJ2-5	ASLSRRGQTQY
TRBV5-1	TRBD1	TRBJ2-3	ASRSGQGTQY
TRBV27	.	TRBJ2-5	ASSLSGPGMETQY
TRBV28	TRBD2	TRBJ2-4	ASSLWSSGIRNIQY
TRBV19	TRBD2	TRBJ2-7	ASSLTSASYEQY
TRBV10-2	.	TRBJ1-6	ASSERVPGISSYNSPLH
TRBV5-6	.	TRBJ2-7	ASSPRGVYLYEQY
TRBV5-1	.	TRBJ1-1	ASSLAGAAFMDTEAF